These 23 T cell receptor beta chains share one sample of origin, sequenced in a study of OX40 agonist ivuxolimab in advanced cancers. Repertoires were generated with immunoSEQ multiplex PCR, while TCRdb's copy carries only in-frame clones and drops some. The sample lists tens of thousands of clones; more than 80% were seen once. Sequencing used CD4+ or CD8+ T cells sorted from blood, obtained in a trial of the OX40 agonist ivuxolimab. These receptors came from an adult with an advanced solid tumor such as melanoma, head and neck, liver or kidney cancer.

The gene calls are TRBV7-2 and TRBJ1-1, with 7 nucleotides matching TRBD1. Trimming at V came to 3 bases and at J to 10 bases, leaving 8 bases not matched to a gene. This CDR3 has 13 residues. Germline V CDR1 and CDR2: SGHTA, FQGNSA. DNA for the CDR3: TGTGCCAGCAGCTTGGCCGGACAGGTACGAGCTTTCTTT. Amino acid sequence: CASSLAGQVRAFF.

The gene calls are TRBV28 and TRBJ2-2, with 12 bases that match TRBD2. The CDR3 sequence is 17 residues long. The V gene end was trimmed by 5 bases and the J gene end by 4 bases; junction bases not matched to a gene: 8. CDR1 MDHEN and CDR2 SYDVKM come from the germline V gene. The CDR3 sequence is CASSVTTSGGPTGELFF. The CDR3 DNA sequence: TGTGCCAGCAGTGTAACGACTAGCGGGGGCCCCACCGGGGAGCTGTTTTTT. The complete variable domain, with remaining parts taken from reference TRBV28 and TRBJ2-2, reads DVKVTQSSRYLVKRTGEKVFLECVQDMDHENMFWYRQDPGLGLRLIYFSYDVKMKEKGDIPEGYSVSREKKERFSLILESASTNQTSMYLCASSVTTSGGPTGELFFGEGSRLTVL.

The chain uses TRBV5-6 and TRBJ1-1; no clear D. The germline V gene encodes CDR1 SGHDT and CDR2 YYEEEE. The V and J ends lost 0 bases and 3 bases respectively, with 12 bases between them. The CDR3 contains 15 residues. The CDR3 DNA reads as TGTGCCAGCAGCTTGGCCAGAGGAACGGACACTGAAGCTTTCTTT. Its translation: CASSLARGTDTEAFF.

This clone has just one count. This rearrangement joins TRBV29-1 to TRBJ2-1; D is possibly TRBD1 or TRBD2 (5 bases each). Germline V CDR1 and CDR2: SQVTM, ANQGSEA. This CDR3 is built from 11 residues. In DNA form, the CDR3 reads TGCATCGGGACCCGCTACAATGAGCAGTTCTTC. This encodes CIGTRYNEQFF.

This sequence joins TRBV5-1 and TRBJ2-7; D is uncertain. This CDR3 has 13 amino acids. Germline values: CDR1 SGHRS, CDR2 YFSETQ. Trimming took off 0 bases at V and 12 bases at J, with 16 bases between the two ends. The CDR3 loop is CASSLAATRARYF. For the CDR3, the DNA is TGCGCCAGCAGCTTGGCCGCAACACGCGCGAGGTACTTC.

This rearrangement joins TRBV18 to TRBJ1-6, with D perhaps matching TRBD1 (5 bases). Trimming cost V 3 bases and J 3 bases, with 9 bases left between them. The CDR3 extends over 15 amino acids. Looked up from germline, CDR1 is KGHSH and CDR2 is LQKENI. The CDR3 sequence is CASSPEQDYNSPLHF. CDR3 coding DNA: TGTGCCAGCTCACCCGAACAGGACTATAATTCACCCCTCCACTTT.

The chain recombines TRBV28 with TRBJ2-5; 12 bases line up with TRBD2. The V segment lost 3 bases and the J segment 1 base; nucleotides outside the gene matches: 6. Germline V gene sequence: CDR1 MDHEN, CDR2 SYDVKM. CDR3 length equals 17 residues. The CDR3 sequence: CASSFLAGGGGQETQYF. In DNA form, the CDR3 reads TGTGCCAGCAGTTTTCTAGCGGGAGGGGGGGGCCAAGAGACCCAGTACTTC.

This chain connects TRBV27 to TRBJ1-2; a possible D gene is TRBD1 (5 bases). The CDR3 is 13 amino acids. Germline CDR1 is MNHEY and CDR2 is SMNVEV (reference sequence). Trimming removed 2 bases at V and 5 bases at J, with 9 bases between. For the CDR3, the DNA is TGTGCCAGCAGTTTAAAGGGGAATTATGGCTACACCTTC. Its protein is CASSLKGNYGYTF.

The V call is TRBV25-1, the J call TRBJ1-1, with D maybe TRBD1 (5 bases). Between the trimmed V and J ends, which lost 3 bases and 0 bases, there was a span of 11 bases. The CDR3 contains 15 residues. Germline V gives CDR1 MGHDK, CDR2 SYGVNS. CDR3 sequence reads: CASSDQGLMNTEAFF. The CDR3 DNA follows: TGTGCCAGCAGTGATCAGGGCCTCATGAACACTGAAGCTTTCTTT.

The gene calls are TRBV28 and TRBJ1-4; 7 bases fit TRBD1. The CDR3 loop spans 16 amino acids. V shed 5 bases and J 4 bases; nucleotides not matched to a gene: 10. Germline CDR1 reads MDHEN; CDR2 reads SYDVKM. CDR3: CASSPTDRRNNEKLFF. In nucleotides, the CDR3 is TGTGCCAGCAGTCCGACGGACAGGCGAAATAATGAAAAACTGTTTTTT.

In its sample, this clone ranks as medium-sized. This chain joins TRBV2 and TRBJ1-5, with 9 positions matching TRBD1. Germline-derived CDR1 and CDR2 are SNHLY and FYNNEI. V lost 11 bases and J lost 6; bases outside the gene matches: 8. The length of the CDR3 is 13 residues. DNA for the CDR3: TGTGCCTCGACGGGACAGGGAAGTCAGCCCCAGCATTTT. Residues: CASTGQGSQPQHF.

The V call is TRBV10-3, the J call TRBJ2-7; D perhaps matches TRBD2 (5 bases). Trimming removed 5 bases from V and 4 bases from J, with 12 bases in between. The CDR3 is 13 residues long. Looked up from germline, CDR1 is ENHRY and CDR2 is SYGVKD. The CDR3 DNA sequence: TGTGCCATCAGTCCTAAGGGAGATTACGAGCAGTACTTC. Its translation: CAISPKGDYEQYF.

The chain recombines TRBV7-2 with TRBJ2-7; TRBD1 matches 8 bases. The CDR3 is 15 amino acids. J lost 1 base, V lost 6 bases, and 8 bases had no gene match. CDR1 is SGHTA, CDR2 FQGNSA, per germline. The CDR3 nucleotides read TGTGCCAGCAGTCAAAGGACAGGGACGTCCTACGAGCAGTACTTC. It specifies CASSQRTGTSYEQYF. Drawing the rest from reference TRBV7-2 and TRBJ2-7, the complete variable domain is GAGVSQSPSNKVTEKGKDVELRCDPISGHTALYWYRQSLGQGLEFLIYFQGNSAPDKSGLPSDRFSAERTGGSVSTLTIQRTQQEDSAVYLCASSQRTGTSYEQYFGPGTRLTVT.

The chain carries TRBV28 and TRBJ1-3, with D uncertain. V lost 3 bases and J lost 3, with 9 bases in between. The CDR3 spans 14 residues. Germline assignment: CDR1 MDHEN and CDR2 SYDVKM. The CDR3 DNA sequence: TGTGCCAGCAGTTTCTCAGGCTTTGGAAACACCATATATTTT. It is translated as CASSFSGFGNTIYF. Full variable domain (rest looked up from reference TRBV28 and TRBJ1-3): DVKVTQSSRYLVKRTGEKVFLECVQDMDHENMFWYRQDPGLGLRLIYFSYDVKMKEKGDIPEGYSVSREKKERFSLILESASTNQTSMYLCASSFSGFGNTIYFGEGSWLTVV.

The chain is built from TRBV4-1 and TRBJ2-1; 14 nucleotides line up with TRBD2. The CDR3 is 19 residues long. Per germline, CDR1 MGHRA and CDR2 YSYEKL. After removal of 3 bases from V and 0 bases from J, the junction contained 7 bases not matched to a gene. CDR3 nucleotide sequence: TGCGCCAGCAGCCATCTTCTGACTAGCGGGAGGGACTCCTACAATGAGCAGTTCTTC. Translating it yields CASSHLLTSGRDSYNEQFF.

V is TRBV27 and J is TRBJ2-6; D is perhaps TRBD1 (5 bases). The germline CDR1 and CDR2 sequences are MNHEY and SMNVEV (reference sequence). The CDR3 totals 17 residues. Deletions cut 3 bases from V and 2 bases from J, with 14 bases between. The CDR3 loop reads CASSFRGLSPGANVLTF. The CDR3 DNA follows: TGTGCCAGCAGTTTTAGGGGCCTGTCCCCTGGGGCCAACGTCCTGACTTTC.

This chain links TRBV9 with TRBJ2-2; D is ambiguous. This CDR3 contains 15 residues. V lost 4 bases and J 0 bases, leaving 10 bases between the germline ends. CDR1 is SGDLS and CDR2 is YYNGEE in the germline V gene. The CDR3 nucleotides are TGTGCCAGCAGCCCTAGGAGTGCGAACACCGGGGAGCTGTTTTTT. Translating gives CASSPRSANTGELFF.

The DNA of the CDR3 is TGTGCCAGCAGCCGAGGAGCGAGCTCCTACGAGCAGTACTTC. Translating it yields CASSRGASSYEQYF. The chain couples TRBV11-2 to TRBJ2-7; D is unclear. CDR1 and CDR2 (germline): SGHAT, FQNNGV. V was clipped by 5 bases and J by 0 bases, with 11 bases between them. This CDR3 spans 14 amino acids.

Worth noting for this clone: The identical CDR3 is also encoded by other nucleotide sequences in the sample. The rearrangement uses TRBV6-5 and TRBJ1-2; TRBD1 matches 10 bases. The CDR3 covers 16 residues. The V and J ends lost 2 bases and 4 bases, in that order; junction bases with no gene match: 7. Germline V CDR1 and CDR2: MNHEY, SVGAGI. The DNA of the CDR3 is TGTGCCAGCAGTTACCTCAGGACAGGGGGAAGCTATGGCTACACCTTC. Its protein product is CASSYLRTGGSYGYTF.

CDR3 bases: TGTGCCAGCAGCTTAAACTACGAGCAGTACTTC. This encodes CASSLNYEQYF. This rearrangement joins TRBV7-9 to TRBJ2-7; D gene ambiguous. This CDR3 contains 11 residues. The germline V gene has CDR1 SEHNR and CDR2 FQNEAQ (reference sequence). The V end lost 2 bases, the J end lost 3 bases, and 2 bases lay between the germline ends.

The CDR3 coding sequence is TGTGCCAGCAGCGCCCGGGACAGGGGGCAGGGAGGCTACACCTTC. Protein: CASSARDRGQGGYTF. V gene TRBV21-1 combines with J gene TRBJ1-2; TRBD1 was called by the table and not checked on the DNA. TRBV21-1 corresponds to a pseudogene. The length of the CDR3 is 15 residues.

This rearrangement joins TRBV19 to TRBJ1-3; D ambiguous. The CDR3 is 17 residues long. The V and J ends lost 3 bases and 0 bases respectively, with 15 bases between them. The germline gives CDR1 LNHDA, CDR2 SQIVND (reference sequence). The DNA for the CDR3 is TGTGCCAGTAGTATGCGCAGAGAAACTACCTCTGGAAACACCATATATTTT. It encodes CASSMRRETTSGNTIYF.

V and J are TRBV9 and TRBJ2-3; 7 positions agree with TRBD2. CDR1 is SGDLS and CDR2 is YYNGEE in the germline V gene. Trimming cost V 0 bases and J 10 bases; bases outside gene matches: 8. The CDR3 totals 14 residues. The CDR3 sequence: CASSVGEVSGAQYF. The CDR3 DNA is TGTGCCAGCAGCGTAGGAGAGGTGAGCGGGGCGCAGTATTTT.